These T cell receptor beta chains were read from a single sample in a study of CD8+CD57+ T cells in acquired aplastic anemia. TCRdb called the reads again in MiXCR, with one record for every CDR3 protein. Among around 170,000 distinct CDR3 sequences listed, 63% were seen once. What was sequenced was sorted CD4+, CD8+, or CD8+CD57+ T cells (not recorded which) from PBMCs. These TCRs come from a human donor in good health. Both conserved end residues are trimmed from each CDR3.

V	J	CDR3
TRBV7-8	TRBJ2-7	ASSQQGFSYEQY
TRBV2	TRBJ1-1	ASSPGGGQTEAF
TRBV15	TRBJ1-4	ATSNRADEKLF
TRBV28	TRBJ2-3	ASSRTSGTDTQY
TRBV7-7	TRBJ2-5	ASSPWTADYQETQY
TRBV24-1	TRBJ1-5	ATSFESGGSNQPQH
TRBV15	TRBJ2-2	ATSRDLTAGELF
TRBV7-2	TRBJ1-1	ASSRQVQTEAF
TRBV7-8	TRBJ1-3	ASSLVQGGGNTIY
TRBV7-3	TRBJ1-6	ASSLTPNTVGSPLH
TRBV7-4	TRBJ2-1	ASSWSSGGNEQF
TRBV20-1	TRBJ2-5	SARDLGGDQY
TRBV5-1	TRBJ2-3	ASSLEVAGDTDTQY
TRBV10-1	TRBJ2-7	ASIREHNYEQY
TRBV10-1	TRBJ2-7	ASDLGQY
TRBV20-1	TRBJ2-5	SIHRAWETQY
TRBV5-1	TRBJ2-5	ASSLDSGAWAGGETQY
TRBV28	TRBJ1-1	ASSSVEHTEAF
TRBV9	TRBJ2-5	ASSVGLAEETQY
TRBV30	TRBJ2-2	ASGRGPMNTGELF
TRBV7-6	TRBJ2-2	ASSPETSGSLGNTGELF
TRBV15	TRBJ2-2	ATSREGSVAGELF
TRBV25-1	TRBJ2-1	ASSDARASRNEQF
TRBV20-1	TRBJ2-7	STYSSGGLEQY
TRBV29-1	TRBJ2-5	SVDRAQETQY
TRBV20-1	TRBJ1-1	SAHEDRRNTEAF
TRBV13	TRBJ2-7	ASTQDRGPAYERY
TRBV20-1	TRBJ2-3	SASGRPDTQY
TRBV29-1	TRBJ2-2	SVEVGFGVTGELF
TRBV9	TRBJ2-7	ASSVGTTTIYEQY
TRBV6-6	TRBJ1-5	ASSYSQDYSNQPQH
TRBV2	TRBJ1-1	ASVGAAGPNTEAF
TRBV7-2	TRBJ1-2	ASSSNPGPNCGYT
TRBV19	TRBJ2-6	ASSFLAGPLSGANVLT
TRBV6-1	TRBJ2-7	ASSGLGATISYEQY
TRBV29-1	TRBJ1-1	SVDVGITEAF
TRBV15	TRBJ2-3	ATSRDLGVLDTQY
TRBV10-2	TRBJ2-2	ASSERLANGELF
TRBV7-8	TRBJ2-7	ASSQNHGTGDEQY
TRBV20-1	TRBJ2-7	SATVSQGFTYEQY
TRBV9	TRBJ1-2	ASSAQTYGYT
TRBV19	TRBJ2-7	ASSIRLAGEYEQY
TRBV5-1	TRBJ2-7	ASSLDPVSEQY
TRBV7-8	TRBJ2-1	ASSSGGFLDYNEQF
TRBV7-9	TRBJ2-1	ASSPGLEPNEQF
TRBV5-1	TRBJ2-3	ASRPTGLSYNEQY
TRBV2	TRBJ1-2	ASSEFVANGYT
TRBV15	TRBJ1-4	ATSRDRWNNEKLF
TRBV27	TRBJ2-5	ASSFGGGWETQY
TRBV7-7	TRBJ1-3	ASSPDRSSGNTIY
TRBV29-1	TRBJ2-7	SVGQGEYYEQY
TRBV12-3/TRBV12-4	TRBJ2-7	ASSGTALNYEQY
TRBV7-2	TRBJ2-5	ASSYGPVGGETQY
TRBV6-2/TRBV6-3	TRBJ2-7	ASSYGSTYEQY
TRBV14	TRBJ2-5	ASSQVKGRTILQETQY
TRBV7-3	TRBJ2-1	ASSSGAGQSYNEQF
TRBV7-8	TRBJ2-1	ASSLRPHLPYNEQF
TRBV2	TRBJ1-1	ASSDPPTVLAAF